This TCR beta chain was captured by sequencing in a study of T-cell memory formation after mild COVID-19. TCRdb re-analysed the 5' RACE reads in MiXCR, keeping a single row per CDR3 protein. The data show about 110,000 distinct CDR3 sequences, with 12% seen just once and around 25% held by the top ten. The V gene lost 3 bases and the J gene lost 2 bases, with 16 bases spanning the gap. CDR1 MNHNS and CDR2 SASEGT come from the germline V gene. The CDR3 has 17 residues. The source material was PBMCs or a T cell subset sorted from them (not recorded which). This chain joins TRBV6-1 and TRBJ1-4; no clear D gene. The sequence came from an adult woman who had mild COVID-19 (a few samples of this study predate the infection). Cell type and time point are not known. This CDR3 reads CASSDGPYRRTNEKLFF. The CDR3 coding sequence is TGTGCCAGCAGTGACGGACCTTATAGACGGACTAATGAAAAACTGTTTTTT.